Listed below are T cell receptor beta chains from one sample, sequenced in a study of blood T cell repertoires in COVID-19. Profiling relied on immunoSEQ multiplex PCR, and the TCRdb table lists in-frame clones only, not all of them. This sample yields about 520,000 clones, of which approximately 85% are seen a single time; approximately 3.2% belongs to the top ten. The sample comprised peripheral blood. These receptor sequences come from a human donor in a cohort sampled during active COVID-19. Each CDR3 is given without its conserved first and last residue. Fields, in order: clone size, V gene, J gene, CDR3 protein. Clone size is stated in some rows and not others, as once, few, many or a class when expanded.

NA	TRBV6-2/TRBV6-3	TRBJ1-5	ASSFPGQGNQPQH
NA	TRBV11-2	TRBJ2-3	ASSLGVNRGTDTQY
NA	TRBV4-1	TRBJ2-6	ASSQGGGSGANVLT
NA	TRBV19	TRBJ1-5	ASSTDREYNQPQH
NA	TRBV5-4	TRBJ1-4	ASSQGGGWNEKLF
NA	TRBV29-1	TRBJ2-2	SVEGQGIPTGELF
NA	TRBV7-2	TRBJ2-1	ASSTSGSSYNEQF
NA	TRBV6-1	TRBJ1-5	ASSDTGSSNQPQH
NA	TRBV5-4	TRBJ2-4	ASSLAIRNKNIQY
few	TRBV20-1	TRBJ2-7	SASPSGDVTEQY
NA	TRBV27	TRBJ1-2	ASSLRDRGTGYT
NA	TRBV28	TRBJ2-7	ASSSRSLAY
NA	TRBV6-5	TRBJ2-1	ASNWEPWNEQF
NA	TRBV19	TRBJ1-1	ASSLNQGFEAF
NA	TRBV29-1	TRBJ1-1	SVGDRTNTEAF
NA	TRBV24-1	TRBJ2-5	ATSSGGQGEQETQY
NA	TRBV28	TRBJ2-7	ASKSSSGFNEQY
NA	TRBV5-1	TRBJ1-1	ASSNTFTGGLSEAF
NA	TRBV7-3	TRBJ1-1	ASSSDQGARTEAF
NA	TRBV29-1	TRBJ2-6	SVVAVPGANVLT
NA	TRBV5-1	TRBJ2-5	ASSFELAGGVETQY
many	TRBV5-1	TRBJ2-2	ASSLDVRDTGELF
NA	TRBV7-9	TRBJ2-3	ASSLRGLTTDTQY
NA	TRBV2	TRBJ1-1	ASIPHRGYDTEAF
NA	TRBV4-2	TRBJ2-3	ASSQGAGGLGSTDTQY
NA	TRBV2	TRBJ2-5	ASRDDQGRETQY
NA	TRBV5-4	TRBJ2-1	ASSLGLLADNEQF
once	TRBV5-1	TRBJ2-3	AIKDTQY
once	TRBV6-2/TRBV6-3	TRBJ2-1	ASSYSHGNPSYNEQF
NA	TRBV7-9	TRBJ2-7	ASSLMEGRYEQY
NA	TRBV23-1	TRBJ1-2	ASSQPRGLALCGYT
NA	TRBV5-4	TRBJ1-2	ASSATGVGYGYT
few	TRBV7-6	TRBJ2-1	ASSLALQEAVGYNEQF
once	TRBV19	TRBJ2-3	ASSMYRGTGTDTQY
NA	TRBV19	TRBJ2-3	AIGRGKVADTDTQY
NA	TRBV6-6	TRBJ2-5	ASRAAGGGRETQY
NA	TRBV9	TRBJ2-1	ASSVEGSGGGSNEQF
NA	TRBV18	TRBJ1-1	ASSPNEQMNTEAF
NA	TRBV19	TRBJ1-1	ASSGGSSLVGTEAF
NA	TRBV4-3	TRBJ2-7	ASSRIPGQGTYEQY
NA	TRBV3-1/TRBV3-2	TRBJ2-2	ASRRREGTGELF
NA	TRBV9	TRBJ2-3	ASSVDGGAPGTDTQY
NA	TRBV13	TRBJ1-2	ASSPGDSYT
NA	TRBV5-1	TRBJ2-3	ASSQAVGSTDTQY
once	TRBV11-3	TRBJ2-2	ASSLGTGPGQLF
NA	TRBV3-1/TRBV3-2	TRBJ2-7	ASSRAGDYEQY
NA	TRBV27	TRBJ2-3	ASRNRGHLLTDTQY
once	TRBV2	TRBJ1-6	ATSNGDRVGSPLH
NA	TRBV12-3/TRBV12-4	TRBJ1-5	ASSQVLKQPQH